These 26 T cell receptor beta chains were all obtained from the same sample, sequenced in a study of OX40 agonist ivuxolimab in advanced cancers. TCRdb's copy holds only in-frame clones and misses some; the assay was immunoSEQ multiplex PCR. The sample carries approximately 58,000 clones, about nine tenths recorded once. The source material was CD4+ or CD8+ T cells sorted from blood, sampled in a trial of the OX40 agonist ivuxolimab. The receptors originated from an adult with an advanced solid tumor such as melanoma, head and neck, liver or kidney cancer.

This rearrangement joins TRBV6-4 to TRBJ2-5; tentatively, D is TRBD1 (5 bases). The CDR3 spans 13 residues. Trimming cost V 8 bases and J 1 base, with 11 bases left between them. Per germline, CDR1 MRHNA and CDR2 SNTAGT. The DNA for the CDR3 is TGTGCCAGCTCCCTTCAGGGCCAAGAGACCCAGTACTTC. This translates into CASSLQGQETQYF.

The CDR3 reads CASSPGGERQPQHF. Here the CDR3 DNA reads TGTGCCAGCAGCCCGGGGGGGGAACGGCAGCCCCAGCATTTT. This chain links TRBV28 with TRBJ1-5, with D perhaps TRBD1 (5 bases). The CDR3 has 14 residues. V was trimmed by 6 bases and J by 7 bases, leaving 16 bases between them. Germline lookup yields CDR1 MDHEN and CDR2 SYDVKM.

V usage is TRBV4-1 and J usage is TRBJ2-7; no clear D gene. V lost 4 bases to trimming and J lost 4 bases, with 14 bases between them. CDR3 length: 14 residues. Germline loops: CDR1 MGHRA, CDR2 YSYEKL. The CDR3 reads CASSPARLGYEQYF. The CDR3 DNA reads TGCGCCAGCAGCCCGGCCAGGTTGGGGTACGAGCAGTACTTC.

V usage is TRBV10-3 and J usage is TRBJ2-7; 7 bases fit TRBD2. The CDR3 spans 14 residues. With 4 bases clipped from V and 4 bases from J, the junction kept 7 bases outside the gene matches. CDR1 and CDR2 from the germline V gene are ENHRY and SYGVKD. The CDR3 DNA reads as TGTGCCATCAGTGGATCCAGCGGGGAGTACGAGCAGTACTTC. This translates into CAISGSSGEYEQYF.

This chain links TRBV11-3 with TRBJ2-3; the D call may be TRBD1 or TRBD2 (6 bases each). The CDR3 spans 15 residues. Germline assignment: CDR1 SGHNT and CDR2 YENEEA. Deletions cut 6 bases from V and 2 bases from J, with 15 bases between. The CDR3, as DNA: TGTGCCAGCAGAGAGGGGGGAGGCACCACAGATACGCAGTATTTT. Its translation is CASREGGGTTDTQYF.

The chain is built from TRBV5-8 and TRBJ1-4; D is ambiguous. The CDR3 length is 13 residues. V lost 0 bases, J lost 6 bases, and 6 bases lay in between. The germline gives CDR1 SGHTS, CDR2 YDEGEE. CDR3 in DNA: TGTGCCAGCAGCTTGGTTGTTTATGAAAAACTGTTTTTT. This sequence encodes CASSLVVYEKLFF.

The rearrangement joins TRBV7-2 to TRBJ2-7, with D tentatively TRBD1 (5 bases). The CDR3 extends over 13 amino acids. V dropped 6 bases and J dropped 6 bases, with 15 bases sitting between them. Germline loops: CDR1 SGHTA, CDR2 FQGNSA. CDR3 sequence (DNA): TGTGCCAGCAGTGCGAATCAGGGATCCGAGCAGTACTTC. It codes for CASSANQGSEQYF.

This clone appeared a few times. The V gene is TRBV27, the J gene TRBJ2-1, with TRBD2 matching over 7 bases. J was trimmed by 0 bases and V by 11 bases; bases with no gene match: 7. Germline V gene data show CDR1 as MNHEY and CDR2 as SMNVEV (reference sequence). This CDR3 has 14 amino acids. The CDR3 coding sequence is TGTGCCTCAAGGGGCGGGAGCTCCTACAATGAGCAGTTCTTC. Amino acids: CASRGGSSYNEQFF.

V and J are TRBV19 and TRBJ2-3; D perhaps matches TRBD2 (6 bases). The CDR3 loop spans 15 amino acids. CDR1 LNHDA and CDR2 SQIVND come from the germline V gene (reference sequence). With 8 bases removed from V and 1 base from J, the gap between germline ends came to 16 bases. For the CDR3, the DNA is TGTGCCAGTTCAATGGGAGGCGGGGGCACAGATACGCAGTATTTT. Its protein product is CASSMGGGGTDTQYF. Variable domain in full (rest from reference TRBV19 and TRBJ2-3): DGGITQSPKYLFRKEGQNVTLSCEQNLNHDAMYWYRQDPGQGLRLIYYSQIVNDFQKGDIAEGYSVSREKKESFPLTVTSAQKNPTAFYLCASSMGGGGTDTQYFGPGTRLTVL.

The CDR3 nucleotides read TGTGCCAGCAGAGACGACGGGGGAAATAGATACGAGCAGTACTTC. Translating gives CASRDDGGNRYEQYF. V is TRBV27 and J is TRBJ2-7; D might be TRBD2 (6 bases). The CDR3 sequence is 15 residues long. Deletions cut 6 bases from V and 4 bases from J, with 19 bases between. Germline-derived CDR1 and CDR2 are MNHEY and SMNVEV (reference sequence).

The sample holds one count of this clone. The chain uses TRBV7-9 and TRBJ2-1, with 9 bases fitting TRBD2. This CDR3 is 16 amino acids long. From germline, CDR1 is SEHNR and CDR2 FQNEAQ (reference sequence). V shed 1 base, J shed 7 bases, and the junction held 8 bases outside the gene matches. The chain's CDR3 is CASSLGLAGTRNEQFF. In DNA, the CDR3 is TGTGCCAGCAGCTTAGGGCTAGCGGGGACAAGGAATGAGCAGTTCTTC. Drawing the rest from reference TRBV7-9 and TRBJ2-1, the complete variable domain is DTGVSQNPRHKITKRGQNVTFRCDPISEHNRLYWYRQTLGQGPEFLTYFQNEAQLEKSRLLSDRFSAERPKGSFSTLEIQRTEQGDSAMYLCASSLGLAGTRNEQFFGPGTRLTVL.

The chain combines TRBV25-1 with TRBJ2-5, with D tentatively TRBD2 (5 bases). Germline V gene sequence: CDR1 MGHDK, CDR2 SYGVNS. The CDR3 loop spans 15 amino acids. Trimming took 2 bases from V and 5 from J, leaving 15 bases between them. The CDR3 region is CASSETSGFRETQYF. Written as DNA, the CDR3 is TGTGCCAGCAGTGAAACTAGTGGGTTCCGGGAGACCCAGTACTTC.

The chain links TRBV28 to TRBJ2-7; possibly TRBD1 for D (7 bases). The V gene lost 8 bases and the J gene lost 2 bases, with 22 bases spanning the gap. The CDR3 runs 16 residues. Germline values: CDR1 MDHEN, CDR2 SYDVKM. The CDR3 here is CASAKADTRGAYEQYF. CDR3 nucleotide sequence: TGTGCCAGCGCTAAGGCAGACACCAGGGGGGCCTACGAGCAGTACTTC. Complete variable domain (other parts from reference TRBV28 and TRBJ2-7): DVKVTQSSRYLVKRTGEKVFLECVQDMDHENMFWYRQDPGLGLRLIYFSYDVKMKEKGDIPEGYSVSREKKERFSLILESASTNQTSMYLCASAKADTRGAYEQYFGPGTRLTVT.

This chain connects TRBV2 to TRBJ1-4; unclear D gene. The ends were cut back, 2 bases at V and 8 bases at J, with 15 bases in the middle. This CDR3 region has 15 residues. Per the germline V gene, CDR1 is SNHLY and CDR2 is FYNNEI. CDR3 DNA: TGTGCCAGCAGTGAAAGGAGACCCTGGGAGGAAAAACTGTTTTTT. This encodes CASSERRPWEEKLFF.

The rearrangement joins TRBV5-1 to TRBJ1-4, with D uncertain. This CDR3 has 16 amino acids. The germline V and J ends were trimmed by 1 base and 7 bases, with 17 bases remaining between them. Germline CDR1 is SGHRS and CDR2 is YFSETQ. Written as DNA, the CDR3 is TGCGCCAGCAGCTTGTCGGGATTCAGTGAGGGTGAAAAACTGTTTTTT. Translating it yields CASSLSGFSEGEKLFF. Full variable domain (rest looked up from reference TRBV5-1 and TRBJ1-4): KAGVTQTPRYLIKTRGQQVTLSCSPISGHRSVSWYQQTPGQGLQFLFEYFSETQRNKGNFPGRFSGRQFSNSRSEMNVSTLELGDSALYLCASSLSGFSEGEKLFFGSGTQLSVL.

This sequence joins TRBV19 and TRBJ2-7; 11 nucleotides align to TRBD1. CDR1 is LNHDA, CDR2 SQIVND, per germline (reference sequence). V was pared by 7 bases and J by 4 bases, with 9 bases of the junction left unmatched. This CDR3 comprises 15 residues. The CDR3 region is CASTAVGTGGYEQYF. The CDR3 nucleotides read TGTGCCAGTACCGCAGTGGGGACAGGGGGGTACGAGCAGTACTTC. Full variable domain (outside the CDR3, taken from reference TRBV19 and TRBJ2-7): DGGITQSPKYLFRKEGQNVTLSCEQNLNHDAMYWYRQDPGQGLRLIYYSQIVNDFQKGDIAEGYSVSREKKESFPLTVTSAQKNPTAFYLCASTAVGTGGYEQYFGPGTRLTVT.

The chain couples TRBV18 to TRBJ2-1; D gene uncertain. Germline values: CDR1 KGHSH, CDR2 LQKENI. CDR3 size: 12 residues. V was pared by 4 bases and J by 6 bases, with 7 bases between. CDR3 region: CASSQPINEQFF. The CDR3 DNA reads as TGTGCCAGCTCACAGCCGATCAATGAGCAGTTCTTC.

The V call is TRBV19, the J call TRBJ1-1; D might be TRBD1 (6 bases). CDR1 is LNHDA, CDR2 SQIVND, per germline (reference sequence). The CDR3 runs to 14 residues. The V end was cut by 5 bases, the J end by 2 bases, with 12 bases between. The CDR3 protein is CASSFGQRNTEAFF. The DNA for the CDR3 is TGTGCCAGTAGTTTCGGACAGAGAAACACTGAAGCTTTCTTT.

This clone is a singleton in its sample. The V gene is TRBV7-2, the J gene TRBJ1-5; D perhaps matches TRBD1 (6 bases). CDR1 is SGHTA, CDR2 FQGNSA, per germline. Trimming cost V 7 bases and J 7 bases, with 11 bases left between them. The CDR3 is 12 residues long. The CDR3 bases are TGTGCCAGCACTCCAGGGGACCAGCCCCAGCATTTT. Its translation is CASTPGDQPQHF.

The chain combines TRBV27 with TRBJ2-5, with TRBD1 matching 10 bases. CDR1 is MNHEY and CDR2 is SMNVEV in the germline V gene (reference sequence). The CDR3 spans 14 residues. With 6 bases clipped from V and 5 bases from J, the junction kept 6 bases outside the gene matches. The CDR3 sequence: CASRPTGGAETQYF. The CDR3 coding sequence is TGTGCCAGCAGACCGACAGGGGGCGCGGAGACCCAGTACTTC.

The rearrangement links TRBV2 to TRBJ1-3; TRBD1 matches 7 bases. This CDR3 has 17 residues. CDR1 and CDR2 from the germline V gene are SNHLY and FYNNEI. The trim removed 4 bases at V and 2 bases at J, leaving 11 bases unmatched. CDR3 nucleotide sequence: TGTGCCAGCAGTGTAGGACACAGGGGCGTAGCTGGAAACACCATATATTTT. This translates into CASSVGHRGVAGNTIYF.

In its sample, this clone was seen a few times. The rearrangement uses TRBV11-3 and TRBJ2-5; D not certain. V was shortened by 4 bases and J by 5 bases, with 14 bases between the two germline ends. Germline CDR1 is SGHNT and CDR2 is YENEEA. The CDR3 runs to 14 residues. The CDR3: CASSSDGARETQYF. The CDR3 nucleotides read TGTGCCAGCAGCTCGGACGGTGCTCGCGAGACCCAGTACTTC.

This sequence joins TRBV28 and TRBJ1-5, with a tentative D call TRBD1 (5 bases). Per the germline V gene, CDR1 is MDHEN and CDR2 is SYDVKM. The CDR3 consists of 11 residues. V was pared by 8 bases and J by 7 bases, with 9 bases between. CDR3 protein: CASGGIQPQHF. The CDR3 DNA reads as TGTGCCAGCGGGGGGATCCAGCCCCAGCATTTT.

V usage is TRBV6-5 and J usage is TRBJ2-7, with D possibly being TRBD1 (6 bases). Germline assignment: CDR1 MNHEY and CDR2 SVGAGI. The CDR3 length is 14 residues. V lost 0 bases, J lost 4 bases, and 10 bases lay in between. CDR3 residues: CASSYSPGVYEQYF. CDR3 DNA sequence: TGTGCCAGCAGTTACTCCCCAGGGGTTTACGAGCAGTACTTC.

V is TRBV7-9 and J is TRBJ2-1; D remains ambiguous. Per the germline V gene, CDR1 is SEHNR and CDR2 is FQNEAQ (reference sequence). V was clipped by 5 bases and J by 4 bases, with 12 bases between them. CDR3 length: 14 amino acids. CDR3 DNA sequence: TGTGCCAGCAGCCCCCGTTCGAGTTACAATGAGCAGTTCTTC. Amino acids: CASSPRSSYNEQFF.

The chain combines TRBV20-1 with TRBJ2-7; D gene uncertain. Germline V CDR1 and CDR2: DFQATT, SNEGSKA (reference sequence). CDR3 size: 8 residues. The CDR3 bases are TGCAGCTGCCACGAGCAGTACTTC. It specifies CSCHEQYF.